Presented here are 6 T cell receptor beta chains from one specimen sequenced in a study of beta chain features in type 1 diabetes. Since all of the isolated RNA was reverse transcribed, expressed TCRB transcripts were what got sequenced. Generated by immunoSEQ multiplex PCR, the TCRdb table keeps only in-frame clones and is missing some. The sample lists 350,000 to 450,000 clones, more than 13% occurring once. Material: naive CD4+ T cells from blood. All receptors derive from a woman aged 18-35 years in good health.

This clone was counted a few times. V is TRBV5-1 and J is TRBJ2-1; D is unclear. The germline V and J ends were trimmed by 2 bases and 0 bases, with 9 bases remaining between them. CDR3 length: 15 amino acids. The germline gives CDR1 SGHRS, CDR2 YFSETQ. The DNA for the CDR3 is TGCGCCAGCAGCTTCACAATACGCTCCTACAATGAGCAGTTCTTC. Amino acids: CASSFTIRSYNEQFF.

This clone was observed a handful of times. The chain couples TRBV28 to TRBJ2-7; 8 positions match TRBD2. Germline assignment: CDR1 MDHEN and CDR2 SYDVKM. The CDR3 runs 15 residues. The ends lost 6 bases at V and 9 bases at J; junction bases unmatched: 16. CDR3 bases: TGTGCCAGCAGCCCGACGGCTAGCGGGTACTACTGGCAGTACTTC. It translates to CASSPTASGYYWQYF.

This clone occurred a few times. V usage is TRBV28 and J usage is TRBJ2-1; 7 nucleotides match TRBD2. Germline V gene data show CDR1 as MDHEN and CDR2 as SYDVKM. The CDR3 totals 16 residues. V lost 2 bases, J lost 12 bases, and 16 bases stayed unmatched. The CDR3 region has the DNA TGTGCCAGCAGTTTAGACGCGCTAGCGGCCCAGAGGGTGCAGTTCTTC. This sequence encodes CASSLDALAAQRVQFF.

This chain uses TRBV7-2 with TRBJ2-1; D is perhaps TRBD2 (6 bases). This CDR3 has 16 residues. The germline CDR1 and CDR2 sequences are SGHTA and FQGNSA. The V end was cut by 0 bases, the J end by 7 bases, with 16 bases between. As DNA, the CDR3 is TGTGCCAGCAGCTTAGCCGGGACTCCTTCCATTAATGAGCAGTTCTTC. Its protein is CASSLAGTPSINEQFF.

The chain joins TRBV29-1 to TRBJ2-2, with D unresolved. Germline V lookup: CDR1 SQVTM, CDR2 ANQGSEA. The CDR3 consists of 13 residues. Deletions cut 6 bases from V and 5 bases from J, with 13 bases between. This CDR3 reads CSVAEGGTGELFF. Here the CDR3 DNA reads TGCAGCGTCGCGGAAGGCGGAACCGGGGAGCTGTTTTTT.

This clone was observed a few times. The chain employs TRBV7-9 and TRBJ2-7, with 9 bases identical to TRBD2. CDR3 length equals 15 residues. CDR1 is SEHNR and CDR2 is FQNEAQ in the germline V gene (reference sequence). J gave up 2 bases and V 1 base, and 3 bases lay outside the gene matches. CDR3 sequence: CASSLGTSATYEQYF. CDR3 nucleotides: TGTGCCAGCAGCTTAGGGACTAGCGCAACCTACGAGCAGTACTTC.